This TCR beta chain is drawn from a study of beta chain features in type 1 diabetes. General study findings and limits: TCRB CDR3 length was moderately but significantly reduced in all four CD4+ subsets of Type 1 diabetes patients.

About this clone itself: Its antigen is currently unknown.

Sequenced material consisted of expressed TCRB transcripts (all of the isolated RNA was reverse transcribed). Some clones are missing from TCRdb's copy, which holds only in-frame ones; the method was immunoSEQ multiplex PCR. The data contain more than 250,000 clones, approximately 16% of them singletons. This CDR3 contains 15 residues. Looked up from germline, CDR1 is MNHEY and CDR2 is SVGAGI. J was trimmed by 5 bases and V by 6 bases; bases with no gene match: 9. Sequenced sample: naive CD4+ T cells from blood. The TCR was taken from a man younger than 35 with type 1 diabetes. The chain has TRBV6-5 and TRBJ2-7; 11 bases are a match to TRBD1. The CDR3 DNA follows: TGTGCCAGCAGCCAACGGCCGGGACAGGGGGACGAGCAGTACTTC. Residues: CASSQRPGQGDEQYF.